A selection of T cell receptor beta chains follows, all from one sample in a study of T cell responses to AZD1222 COVID-19 vaccine. The assay was immunoSEQ multiplex PCR, and TCRdb's table has in-frame clones only and misses some. Of fewer than 120,000 clones in the sample, 80% to 95% were seen once. The sequences come from peripheral blood, collected on day 0 of AZD1222 vaccination. These receptors were collected from an adult in good health. Each CDR3 is given with its conserved first and last residue. D genes are given only for firm matches. Size values are once, few and many counts, or a class for expanded clones, and some rows have none.

d_gene: -
abundance: -
len: 12
j_gene: TRBJ2-7
v_gene: TRBV7-2
CDR3aa: CASSLVGYEQYF
CDR3nt: TGTGCCAGCAGCTTAGTGGGGTACGAGCAGTACTTC

d_gene: TRBD1
abundance: -
len: 15
j_gene: TRBJ1-6
v_gene: TRBV28
CDR3aa: CASSRGDSLSSPLHF
CDR3nt: TGTGCCAGCAGCCGGGGGGACAGCCTGAGTTCACCCCTCCACTTT

d_gene: -
abundance: -
len: 19
j_gene: TRBJ1-4
v_gene: TRBV4-1
CDR3aa: CASSQEWRGNSRGGEKLFF
CDR3nt: TGCGCCAGCAGCCAAGAATGGCGCGGGAATTCGAGGGGAGGTGAAAAACTGTTTTTT

d_gene: -
abundance: -
len: 16
j_gene: TRBJ1-1
v_gene: TRBV5-1
CDR3aa: CASSSSPLGGIPEAFF
CDR3nt: TGCGCCAGCAGCTCAAGTCCCCTGGGGGGAATTCCTGAAGCTTTCTTT

d_gene: -
abundance: -
len: 18
j_gene: TRBJ1-4
v_gene: TRBV7-2
CDR3aa: CASSLASRRRRANEKLFF
CDR3nt: TGTGCCAGCAGCCTCGCTTCTAGGCGCCGGAGGGCTAATGAAAAACTGTTTTTT

d_gene: -
abundance: -
len: 13
j_gene: TRBJ1-1
v_gene: TRBV7-9
CDR3aa: CASTLTGETEAFF
CDR3nt: TGTGCCAGCACCCTGACCGGCGAGACTGAAGCTTTCTTT

d_gene: -
abundance: -
len: 11
j_gene: TRBJ2-7
v_gene: TRBV29-1
CDR3aa: CSVQDRYEQYF
CDR3nt: TGCAGCGTCCAAGACCGCTACGAGCAGTACTTC

d_gene: TRBD2
abundance: -
len: 13
j_gene: TRBJ2-1
v_gene: TRBV5-4
CDR3aa: CASTAGGGNEQFF
CDR3nt: TGTGCCAGCACAGCGGGGGGGGGCAATGAGCAGTTCTTC

d_gene: -
abundance: -
len: 13
j_gene: TRBJ2-3
v_gene: TRBV6-5
CDR3aa: CASSYYGSDTQYF
CDR3nt: TGTGCCAGCAGTTATTATGGGTCAGATACGCAGTATTTT

d_gene: TRBD1
abundance: once
len: 12
j_gene: TRBJ1-5
v_gene: TRBV28
CDR3aa: CASSRPPGQGHF
CDR3nt: TGTGCCAGCAGCCGCCCACCGGGACAGGGTCATTTT

d_gene: -
abundance: -
len: 15
j_gene: TRBJ2-7
v_gene: TRBV18
CDR3aa: CASSHDSDTSYEQYF
CDR3nt: TGTGCCAGCTCACATGATTCGGACACTTCCTACGAGCAGTACTTC